In this sample, the clone carrying this T cell receptor (beta chain) turned up many times. What it recognizes is unknown. The entry originates in a study of T-cell reconstitution after alpha-beta-depleted transplantation in children. Unique molecular identifiers were built into the TCRbeta library. One entry per CDR3 protein, called by TCRdb with MiXCR from the PCR reads. Of 200,000 to 250,000 distinct CDR3 sequences in the sample, around 9.2% were seen once. Notes on the study in general: One year post-transplant, T-cell counts and diversity were largely derived from T cells produced anew.

The sequence was obtained from a male patient aged 2 to 9 who had a stem cell transplant for acute myeloid leukemia, so the T cells may come from the graft donor. This specimen was PBMCs, mostly from graft donor cells, taken 360 days after TCRalphabeta/CD19-depleted stem cell transplant.

The CDR3 reads CASSRRQSATNEKLFF. The DNA of the CDR3 is TGTGCCAGCAGCCGTAGACAGTCAGCAACTAATGAAAAACTGTTTTTT. This rearrangement joins TRBV5-6 to TRBJ1-4; D is possibly TRBD1 (5 bases). Germline V gene sequence: CDR1 SGHDT, CDR2 YYEEEE. This CDR3 has 16 residues. The V gene lost 4 bases and the J gene lost 0 bases, with 13 bases spanning the gap.